The 32 T cell receptor beta chains below all came from one sample that was sequenced in a study of shared clonotypes between healthy human individuals. As defined, naive CD8 cells were CD45RO-negative and positively selected for CCR7, with terminally differentiated effector memory CD45RA+ cells excluded. Assay used: immunoSEQ multiplex PCR; TCRdb lists only in-frame clones, some missing. There are hundreds of thousands of clones in the sample; under 95% occur only once, and roughly 22% lies in the top ten. Specimen: naive CD8+ T cells sorted from blood. Receptor source: a young man in good health.

The chain couples TRBV5-6 to TRBJ2-5; TRBD1 aligns across 8 bases. Trimming cost V 4 bases and J 0 bases; bases outside gene matches: 8. Looked up from germline, CDR1 is SGHDT and CDR2 is YYEEEE. The CDR3 has 16 residues. The CDR3 DNA reads as TGTGCCAGCAGCAACCGGGACAGGCGAAACCAAGAGACCCAGTACTTC. Translation: CASSNRDRRNQETQYF. Based on the CDR3 plus reference TRBV5-6 and TRBJ2-5, the full variable domain is DAGVTQSPTHLIKTRGQQVTLRCSPKSGHDTVSWYQQALGQGPQFIFQYYEEEERQRGNFPDRFSGHQFPNYSSELNVNALLLGDSALYLCASSNRDRRNQETQYFGPGTRLLVL.

This clone came up once. The V gene is TRBV28, the J gene TRBJ2-7; TRBD1 matches 7 bases. The CDR3 is made up of 14 amino acids. The trim removed 5 bases at V and 5 bases at J, leaving 9 bases unmatched. CDR1 is MDHEN, CDR2 SYDVKM, per germline. CDR3 loop: CASSRQGLVHEQYF. For the CDR3, the DNA is TGTGCCAGCAGTCGACAGGGCCTCGTTCACGAGCAGTACTTC.

The gene calls are TRBV29-1 and TRBJ2-1; TRBD2 is a possible D gene (5 bases). The CDR3 runs to 15 residues. Germline assignment: CDR1 SQVTM and CDR2 ANQGSEA. V shed 3 bases and J shed 6 bases, with 18 bases lying between them. CDR3 sequence reads: CSVEGQAEGSNEQFF. The DNA for the CDR3 is TGCAGCGTTGAGGGCCAGGCGGAAGGGAGCAATGAGCAGTTCTTC.

The V call is TRBV4-1, the J call TRBJ2-3; D not resolved. The V gene's germline CDR1 is MGHRA and CDR2 YSYEKL. V lost 1 base and J 2 bases, leaving 7 bases between the germline ends. This CDR3 contains 14 residues. CDR3 nucleotide sequence: TGCGCCAGCAGCCAAGCCGGGTTCACAGATACGCAGTATTTT. This codes for CASSQAGFTDTQYF.

V usage is TRBV29-1 and J usage is TRBJ2-1, with TRBD2 identical over 9 bases. The junction had 3 bases not matched to a gene; V was cut back by 4 bases and J by 2 bases. The CDR3 extends over 14 amino acids. Germline CDR1 and CDR2: SQVTM and ANQGSEA. CDR3 bases: TGCAGCGTTGTTGCGGGAGGGACCTACAATGAGCAGTTCTTC. Translated, it gives CSVVAGGTYNEQFF.

The gene calls are TRBV6-5 and TRBJ2-1; D remains unclear. Looked up from germline, CDR1 is MNHEY and CDR2 is SVGAGI. There are 15 residues in the CDR3. V shed 6 bases and J shed 3 bases, with 15 bases lying between them. The DNA of the CDR3 is TGTGCCAGCAGCTCGGACCCCGTAAGCTACAATGAGCAGTTCTTC. Encoded protein: CASSSDPVSYNEQFF.

A note on this clone: The same CDR3 is also encoded by other DNA sequences in this sample. CDR3 loop: CASSLSETQYF. The CDR3 DNA sequence: TGTGCCAGCAGTTTATCGGAGACCCAGTACTTC. V and J are TRBV27 and TRBJ2-5; D ambiguous. The V and J ends lost 0 bases and 5 bases respectively, with 1 base between them. CDR3 size: 11 residues. Germline CDR1 and CDR2: MNHEY and SMNVEV (reference sequence).

The V call is TRBV9, the J call TRBJ2-7; D is uncertain. There are 15 residues in the CDR3. Germline loops: CDR1 SGDLS, CDR2 YYNGEE. V lost 0 bases to trimming and J lost 3 bases, with 13 bases between them. CDR3 coding DNA: TGTGCCAGCAGCGTAGGGCTAGAAACCCACTACGAGCAGTACTTC. Translated, it gives CASSVGLETHYEQYF.

The CDR3 region is CATTDRDSHYNEQFF. In nucleotides, the CDR3 is TGTGCCACCACAGACCGGGACTCGCATTACAATGAGCAGTTCTTC. This chain uses TRBV28 with TRBJ2-1, with a tentative D call TRBD2 (6 bases). Deletions cut 10 bases from V and 4 bases from J, with 20 bases between. CDR1 and CDR2 from the germline V gene are MDHEN and SYDVKM. The CDR3 covers 15 residues.

The gene calls are TRBV7-3 and TRBJ2-1; tentatively, D is TRBD2 (6 bases). The CDR3 is 13 amino acids. The V gene's germline CDR1 is SGHTA and CDR2 FQGTGA. Trimming took off 4 bases at V and 4 bases at J, with 8 bases between the two ends. The CDR3 is CASSSGGYNEQFF. CDR3 coding DNA: TGTGCCAGCAGCTCCGGGGGATACAATGAGCAGTTCTTC.

The V and J genes are TRBV7-2 and TRBJ2-1, with a possible D match to TRBD1 (5 bases). CDR1 and CDR2 from the germline V gene are SGHTA and FQGNSA. V was clipped by 5 bases and J by 6 bases, with 17 bases between them. The CDR3 is 15 residues long. CDR3 sequence (DNA): TGTGCCAGCAGCCTAGGGGTCACGAGTGCCAATGAGCAGTTCTTC. Protein sequence: CASSLGVTSANEQFF.

The CDR3 sequence is CAWSDPQGLSQPQHF. The CDR3 DNA reads as TGTGCCTGGAGTGATCCACAGGGGTTGAGTCAGCCCCAGCATTTT. The chain has TRBV30 and TRBJ1-5; 7 bases are a match to TRBD1. V lost 1 base and J lost 6; bases outside the gene matches: 9. The germline V gene encodes CDR1 GTSNPN and CDR2 SVGIG (reference sequence). The CDR3 has 15 amino acids.

Of note for this clone: This same CDR3 is encoded by further DNA sequences in the sample. The chain combines TRBV7-9 with TRBJ2-7; no clear D gene. The length of the CDR3 is 11 residues. V lost 5 bases and J lost 4, with 6 bases in between. CDR1 is SEHNR and CDR2 is FQNEAQ in the germline V gene (reference sequence). The CDR3 nucleotides read TGTGCCAGCAGCCGATCTTACGAGCAGTACTTC. It encodes CASSRSYEQYF. Variable domain in full (rest from reference TRBV7-9 and TRBJ2-7): DTGVSQNPRHKITKRGQNVTFRCDPISEHNRLYWYRQTLGQGPEFLTYFQNEAQLEKSRLLSDRFSAERPKGSFSTLEIQRTEQGDSAMYLCASSRSYEQYFGPGTRLTVT.

The chain has TRBV15 and TRBJ2-1; D not certain. Trimming took off 0 bases at V and 0 bases at J, with 12 bases between the two ends. CDR3 length: 17 residues. CDR1 and CDR2 (germline): LNHNV, YYDKDF (reference sequence). In DNA form, the CDR3 reads TGTGCCACCAGCAGAGAACTAAGGGAAAGCTCCTACAATGAGCAGTTCTTC. It specifies CATSRELRESSYNEQFF.

The chain links TRBV7-9 to TRBJ2-3; D unclear. CDR1 is SEHNR, CDR2 FQNEAQ, per germline (reference sequence). V was shortened by 5 bases and J by 2 bases, with 11 bases between the two germline ends. The CDR3 covers 14 residues. The CDR3 nucleotides read TGTGCCAGCAGCCATCCGATTAACACAGATACGCAGTATTTT. It is translated as CASSHPINTDTQYF.

The chain uses TRBV11-1 and TRBJ2-5; tentatively, D is TRBD2 (6 bases). Between the trimmed V and J ends, which lost 5 bases and 5 bases, there was a span of 18 bases. Germline loops: CDR1 SGHAT, CDR2 FQDESV (reference sequence). This CDR3 has 15 residues. The CDR3 sequence: CASSLRRTKLETQYF. DNA for the CDR3: TGTGCCAGCAGCCTCCGCCGGACTAAATTGGAGACCCAGTACTTC.

For the CDR3, the DNA is TGCGCCAGCAGCCACACCCCGGACAGTGCCTACGAGCAGTACTTC. Amino acids: CASSHTPDSAYEQYF. The chain combines TRBV4-1 with TRBJ2-7; perhaps TRBD1 as D (6 bases). With 3 bases removed from V and 2 bases from J, the gap between germline ends came to 14 bases. Germline V gives CDR1 MGHRA, CDR2 YSYEKL. The length of the CDR3 is 15 residues.

As to this clone: Different DNA sequences within this sample yield the same CDR3. This rearrangement joins TRBV27 to TRBJ2-2; D not resolved. The germline CDR1 and CDR2 sequences are MNHEY and SMNVEV (reference sequence). The CDR3 has 12 amino acids. The ends were cut back, 6 bases at V and 4 bases at J, with 6 bases in the middle. The CDR3 DNA is TGTGCCAGCAGCTTCCGCACCGGGGAGCTGTTTTTT. The encoded protein is CASSFRTGELFF.

The chain is built from TRBV4-1 and TRBJ1-1, with TRBD1 as a possible D gene (6 bases). Germline V CDR1 and CDR2: MGHRA, YSYEKL. The CDR3 covers 17 residues. V lost 1 base to trimming and J lost 2 bases, with 17 bases between them. CDR3 loop: CASSQAGAGLVNTEAFF. The CDR3 bases are TGCGCCAGCAGCCAAGCAGGGGCGGGTTTGGTCAACACTGAAGCTTTCTTT.

The chain employs TRBV7-9 and TRBJ2-6; D not resolved. Germline V lookup: CDR1 SEHNR, CDR2 FQNEAQ (reference sequence). This CDR3 has 15 amino acids. The V gene lost 5 bases and the J gene lost 0 bases, with 8 bases spanning the gap. The CDR3 spells CASSQVSSGANVLTF. The CDR3 DNA reads as TGTGCCAGCAGCCAAGTAAGCTCTGGGGCCAACGTCCTGACTTTC.

This sequence joins TRBV5-1 and TRBJ2-2, with D possibly being TRBD2 (6 bases). The CDR3 has 15 amino acids. The V gene lost 5 bases and the J gene lost 5 bases, with 16 bases spanning the gap. The germline V gene has CDR1 SGHRS and CDR2 YFSETQ. The CDR3 region has the DNA TGCGCCAGCAGTTTAAACGGAGGGAAAACCGGGGAGCTGTTTTTT. Translation gives CASSLNGGKTGELFF.

This rearrangement joins TRBV21-1 to TRBJ2-1. TRBV21-1 is an annotated pseudogene. CDR3 length: 15 amino acids. Here the CDR3 DNA reads TGTGCCAGCAGCAATCCGGGACCCCGTTTTTCCGAGCAGTTCTTC. Translation gives CASSNPGPRFSEQFF.

The V call is TRBV6-6, the J call TRBJ2-7, with no clear D. Germline V gene data show CDR1 as MNHNY and CDR2 as SVGAGI (reference sequence). V shed 4 bases and J shed 0 bases, with 7 bases lying between them. This CDR3 is 13 amino acids long. The CDR3 loop is CASSFGSSYEQYF. The CDR3, as DNA: TGTGCCAGCAGTTTCGGCAGCTCCTACGAGCAGTACTTC.

The rearrangement links TRBV18 to TRBJ1-2; D is possibly TRBD1 (5 bases). V lost 0 bases and J 5 bases, leaving 13 bases between the germline ends. This CDR3 is 15 amino acids long. Germline loops: CDR1 KGHSH, CDR2 LQKENI. DNA for the CDR3: TGTGCCAGCTCACCACCGGGACTGGGGGGTTATGGCTACACCTTC. Protein product: CASSPPGLGGYGYTF.

The chain recombines TRBV27 with TRBJ2-3; 11 bases fit TRBD2. J lost 0 bases, V lost 5 bases, and 19 bases had no gene match. This CDR3 region has 21 residues. The germline CDR1 and CDR2 sequences are MNHEY and SMNVEV (reference sequence). The CDR3 region is CASSHYPILAGEFLSTDTQYF. Written as DNA, the CDR3 is TGTGCCAGCAGTCATTACCCAATACTAGCGGGAGAATTCCTTAGCACAGATACGCAGTATTTT.

This chain connects TRBV2 to TRBJ2-3; D not resolved. Deletions cut 6 bases from V and 0 bases from J, with 16 bases between. This CDR3 spans 16 amino acids. From germline, CDR1 is SNHLY and CDR2 FYNNEI. The chain's CDR3 is CASRDVVMGSTDTQYF. The CDR3, as DNA: TGTGCCAGCAGGGACGTAGTGATGGGGAGCACAGATACGCAGTATTTT.

The chain uses TRBV5-1 and TRBJ2-5, with TRBD2 matching over 9 bases. The CDR3 extends over 15 amino acids. The ends lost 0 bases at V and 4 bases at J; junction bases unmatched: 4. Germline CDR1 is SGHRS and CDR2 is YFSETQ. CDR3 sequence reads: CASSLAERGAETQYF. The CDR3 region has the DNA TGCGCCAGCAGCTTGGCCGAGCGGGGGGCAGAGACCCAGTACTTC.

This rearrangement joins TRBV7-6 to TRBJ2-5; weak D call: TRBD1 (5 bases). CDR3 length: 13 residues. CDR1 and CDR2 (germline): SGHVS, FNYEAQ. V dropped 5 bases and J dropped 1 base, with 8 bases sitting between them. The CDR3 spells CASSPDIQETQYF. The CDR3 nucleotides read TGTGCCAGCAGCCCGGACATCCAAGAGACCCAGTACTTC.

Note on this clone: This sample also contains other DNA sequences that code for the same CDR3. The CDR3 DNA is TGTGCCAGCAGCCCGGGGGGTAGTTACAATGAGCAGTTCTTC. Translation gives CASSPGGSYNEQFF. The chain combines TRBV11-3 with TRBJ2-1; 7 bases agree with TRBD2. The ends lost 5 bases at V and 4 bases at J; junction bases unmatched: 5. From germline, CDR1 is SGHNT and CDR2 YENEEA. There are 14 residues in the CDR3.

The chain joins TRBV18 to TRBJ1-1; TRBD1 might be the D (6 bases). Trimming cost V 3 bases and J 2 bases, with 10 bases left between them. The length of the CDR3 is 14 residues. The V gene's germline CDR1 is KGHSH and CDR2 LQKENI. In DNA form, the CDR3 reads TGTGCCAGCTCACCCGACAGGACAAACACTGAAGCTTTCTTT. It yields the protein CASSPDRTNTEAFF.

The chain carries TRBV7-9 and TRBJ2-7; D is uncertain. Germline values: CDR1 SEHNR, CDR2 FQNEAQ (reference sequence). This CDR3 is 12 amino acids long. V was clipped by 1 base and J by 6 bases, with 7 bases between them. CDR3 sequence reads: CASSLGSSEQYF. The CDR3 nucleotides are TGTGCCAGCAGCTTAGGGTCCAGCGAGCAGTACTTC.

The V gene is TRBV29-1, the J gene TRBJ2-5, with 13 bases lining up with TRBD2. J gave up 5 bases and V 7 bases, and 13 bases lay outside the gene matches. The germline CDR1 and CDR2 sequences are SQVTM and ANQGSEA. The CDR3 has 16 amino acids. Here the CDR3 reads CSAGLGTSGARETQYF. The DNA for the CDR3 is TGCAGCGCGGGACTAGGGACTAGCGGGGCCCGGGAGACCCAGTACTTC. Filled out from reference TRBV29-1 and TRBJ2-5, the complete variable domain reads SAVISQKPSRDICQRGTSLTIQCQVDSQVTMMFWYRQQPGQSLTLIATANQGSEATYESGFVIDKFPISRPNLTFSTLTVSNMSPEDSSIYLCSAGLGTSGARETQYFGPGTRLLVL.